The 25 T cell receptor beta chains in this list originate from one sample, sequenced in a study of T cell responses to AZD1222 COVID-19 vaccine. Some clones are missing from TCRdb's copy, which holds only in-frame ones; the method was immunoSEQ multiplex PCR. Among 130,000 or so clones listed, roughly 93% were seen once. The sequences come from peripheral blood, collected on day 0 of AZD1222 vaccination. The receptors were sampled from an adult in good health.

V and J are TRBV20-1 and TRBJ1-1; unclear D gene. Germline V CDR1 and CDR2: DFQATT, SNEGSKA (reference sequence). With 3 bases removed from V and 4 bases from J, the gap between germline ends came to 15 bases. The length of the CDR3 is 14 residues. CDR3 sequence: CSASAGPLGTEAFF. The CDR3 DNA reads as TGCAGTGCTAGTGCCGGGCCTTTAGGCACTGAAGCTTTCTTT.

The chain combines TRBV24-1 with TRBJ1-3, with 8 bases identical to TRBD1. This CDR3 has 15 amino acids. From germline, CDR1 is KGHDR and CDR2 SFDVKD. V was clipped by 3 bases and J by 4 bases; unmatched bases: 4. The CDR3, as DNA: TGTGCCACCAGTGATCCACGGACAGGGGGAAACACCATATATTTT. As protein: CATSDPRTGGNTIYF.

This chain joins TRBV29-1 and TRBJ2-5; 10 bases agree with TRBD1. The CDR3 loop spans 13 amino acids. CDR1 and CDR2 (germline): SQVTM, ANQGSEA. V trimming: 6 bases; J trimming: 4 bases; junction bases outside the gene matches: 5. The CDR3 nucleotides are TGCAGCGTGGGGACAGGGGTTGGAGAGACCCAGTACTTC. This sequence encodes CSVGTGVGETQYF.

The rearrangement uses TRBV7-3 and TRBJ2-3; no reliable D call. Trimming took off 1 base at V and 3 bases at J, with 11 bases between the two ends. Germline V CDR1 and CDR2: SGHTA, FQGTGA. The length of the CDR3 is 15 residues. The CDR3 DNA follows: TGTGCCAGCAGCTTAAACCCCCTGGGGACAGATACGCAGTATTTT. This translates into CASSLNPLGTDTQYF. The full variable domain, with the rest looked up from reference TRBV7-3 and TRBJ2-3, is GAGVSQTPSNKVTEKGKYVELRCDPISGHTALYWYRQSLGQGPEFLIYFQGTGAADDSGLPNDRFFAVRPEGSVSTLKIQRTERGDSAVYLCASSLNPLGTDTQYFGPGTRLTVL.

The genes are TRBV19 and TRBJ2-3; 12 bases are shared with TRBD2. This CDR3 is built from 14 residues. CDR1 and CDR2 from the germline V gene are LNHDA and SQIVND (reference sequence). V shed 5 bases and J 6 bases; nucleotides not matched to a gene: 3. CDR3 loop: CASSSSGRADTQYF. As DNA, the CDR3 is TGTGCCAGTAGTTCTAGCGGGAGGGCCGATACGCAGTATTTT.

The CDR3 DNA is TGTGCCAGCAGTTACTCGGCGGGGATCGGGGAGACCCAGTACTTC. Translating it yields CASSYSAGIGETQYF. The chain couples TRBV6-5 to TRBJ2-5; perhaps TRBD2 as D (6 bases). V was cut by 0 bases and J by 5 bases, with 13 bases left in between. Germline assignment: CDR1 MNHEY and CDR2 SVGAGI. This CDR3 is 15 amino acids long.

J is TRBJ2-2 and V is TRBV2; TRBD1 aligns across 7 bases. This CDR3 has 15 amino acids. V lost 1 base to trimming and J lost 5 bases; unmatched junction nucleotides: 4. CDR1 and CDR2 from the germline V gene are SNHLY and FYNNEI. CDR3: CASSEGQGLTGELFF. CDR3 coding DNA: TGTGCCAGCAGTGAAGGACAGGGTCTAACCGGGGAGCTGTTTTTT.

On this clone itself: Other DNA sequences within the sample encode an identical CDR3. The gene calls are TRBV6-6 and TRBJ1-1; possible D gene TRBD1, 5 bases. Trimming took 6 bases from V and 1 from J, leaving 6 bases between them. CDR3 length equals 12 residues. Germline V gene data show CDR1 as MNHNY and CDR2 as SVGAGI (reference sequence). The CDR3 DNA reads as TGTGCCAGCAGAGACAGGAACACTGAAGCTTTCTTT. Protein: CASRDRNTEAFF.

The genes are TRBV18 and TRBJ1-6, with 8 bases aligning to TRBD1. This CDR3 spans 17 amino acids. The trim removed 0 bases at V and 8 bases at J, leaving 9 bases unmatched. CDR1 and CDR2 (germline): KGHSH, LQKENI. CDR3 sequence reads: CASSPPMLVTGDSPLHF. The CDR3 DNA reads TGTGCCAGCTCACCACCTATGTTGGTGACAGGGGATTCACCCCTCCACTTT.

The rearrangement links TRBV6-5 to TRBJ1-2; maybe TRBD1 (5 bases). The V and J ends lost 6 bases and 5 bases respectively, with 19 bases between them. The CDR3 has 15 residues. Germline CDR1 MNHEY, CDR2 SVGAGI. The CDR3 region is CASRSGTSRGYGYTF. CDR3 in DNA: TGTGCCAGCAGATCAGGGACTTCCCGAGGTTATGGCTACACCTTC.

This clone came up once. The J gene is TRBJ2-7, the V gene TRBV7-2, with D tentatively TRBD2 (6 bases). The V gene's germline CDR1 is SGHTA and CDR2 FQGNSA. The CDR3 totals 15 residues. Trimming shortened V by 5 bases and J by 0 bases, and 14 bases separated the two germline ends. CDR3 nucleotides: TGTGCCAGCAGCCGTCTAGCCGGGAGCTCCTACGAGCAGTACTTC. Translating it yields CASSRLAGSSYEQYF.

The rearrangement joins TRBV3-1 (or the pseudogene TRBV3-2) to TRBJ2-2; TRBD2 matches 12 bases. The CDR3 sequence is 15 residues long. Germline CDR1 is LGHDT and CDR2 is YNNKEL (reference sequence). V lost 4 bases to trimming and J lost 5 bases; unmatched junction nucleotides: 2. CDR3 loop: CASSRLAGETGELFF. CDR3 nucleotide sequence: TGTGCCAGCAGCCGACTAGCGGGAGAAACCGGGGAGCTGTTTTTT.

V usage is TRBV7-9 and J usage is TRBJ2-7; no clear D. V lost 2 bases, J lost 3 bases, and 8 bases lay in between. CDR1 and CDR2 (germline): SEHNR, FQNEAQ (reference sequence). CDR3 length: 13 amino acids. CDR3 amino acids: CASSLTGDYEQYV. CDR3 sequence (DNA): TGTGCCAGCAGCTTAACTGGGGACTACGAGCAGTACGTC.

The chain has TRBV28 and TRBJ2-7; TRBD2 might be the D (7 bases). In germline, CDR1 is MDHEN, CDR2 SYDVKM. Deletions cut 10 bases from V and 3 bases from J, with 34 bases between. The CDR3 length is 19 residues. The CDR3 DNA reads TGTGCCACCCAACCCTCACCGGGGGGACAAGTGGGAGGGAGCTACGAGCAGTACGTC. Its translation is CATQPSPGGQVGGSYEQYV.

V usage is TRBV19 and J usage is TRBJ2-5; the match to TRBD2 covers 9 bases. Per the germline V gene, CDR1 is LNHDA and CDR2 is SQIVND (reference sequence). The trim removed 4 bases at V and 1 base at J, leaving 7 bases unmatched. The CDR3 contains 16 residues. This CDR3 reads CASSTPAGGSQETQYF. The CDR3 region has the DNA TGTGCCAGTAGTACCCCAGCGGGAGGCTCCCAAGAGACCCAGTACTTC.

The CDR3 reads CASSLESGDNQPQHF. As DNA, the CDR3 is TGCGCCAGCAGCTTGGAGTCAGGGGACAATCAGCCCCAGCATTTT. V usage is TRBV5-1 and J usage is TRBJ1-5; TRBD1 might be the D (6 bases). The V and J ends lost 0 bases and 3 bases respectively, with 10 bases between them. Germline V gene data show CDR1 as SGHRS and CDR2 as YFSETQ. The CDR3 consists of 15 residues.

This chain joins TRBV19 and TRBJ1-1; D is unresolved. This CDR3 is built from 13 residues. V lost 6 bases and J lost 0, with 8 bases in between. Germline loops: CDR1 LNHDA, CDR2 SQIVND (reference sequence). The CDR3 nucleotides are TGTGCCAGTAGCCCCCCCCTGAACACTGAAGCTTTCTTT. It encodes CASSPPLNTEAFF.

This rearrangement joins TRBV19 to TRBJ1-2; the D is unclear. The germline V gene has CDR1 LNHDA and CDR2 SQIVND (reference sequence). The CDR3 covers 14 residues. Trimming shortened V by 3 bases and J by 2 bases, and 10 bases separated the two germline ends. CDR3 sequence: CASSIGPENYGYTF. CDR3 in DNA: TGTGCCAGTAGTATCGGTCCGGAAAACTATGGCTACACCTTC.

The chain joins TRBV7-2 to TRBJ1-1; no firm D call. The length of the CDR3 is 15 residues. The V end lost 5 bases, the J end lost 6 bases, and 19 bases lay between the germline ends. Germline CDR1 is SGHTA and CDR2 is FQGNSA. In nucleotides, the CDR3 is TGTGCCAGCAGCCCTTTGGTAGCCCTTAATGCTGAAGCTTTCTTT. Amino acids: CASSPLVALNAEAFF. The full variable domain, completed using reference TRBV7-2 and TRBJ1-1, is GAGVSQSPSNKVTEKGKDVELRCDPISGHTALYWYRQSLGQGLEFLIYFQGNSAPDKSGLPSDRFSAERTGGSVSTLTIQRTQQEDSAVYLCASSPLVALNAEAFFGQGTRLTVV.

This chain links TRBV10-2 with TRBJ2-5; perhaps D is TRBD1 or TRBD2 (5 bases each). Looked up from germline, CDR1 is WSHSY and CDR2 is SAAADI. The CDR3 runs to 15 residues. Trimming took 5 bases from V and 5 from J, leaving 18 bases between them. This chain's CDR3 is CASSYAPRGGETQYF. In nucleotides, the CDR3 is TGCGCCAGCAGTTACGCACCCCGGGGCGGGGAGACCCAGTACTTC.

The chain recombines TRBV11-3 with TRBJ1-1; TRBD1 matches at 10 bases. The trim removed 1 base at V and 5 bases at J, leaving 7 bases unmatched. CDR1 SGHNT and CDR2 YENEEA come from the germline V gene. CDR3 length: 16 amino acids. CDR3 DNA sequence: TGTGCCAGCAGCTTAGGGGACAGGGGACGAAGGACTGAAGCTTTCTTT. It specifies CASSLGDRGRRTEAFF.

The chain recombines TRBV19 with TRBJ1-6; D uncertain. V lost 3 bases and J 7 bases, leaving 10 bases between the germline ends. Per germline, CDR1 LNHDA and CDR2 SQIVND (reference sequence). This CDR3 is 14 amino acids long. The CDR3 loop is CASSMGLRNSPLHF. The DNA of the CDR3 is TGTGCCAGTAGTATGGGCCTTAGGAATTCACCCCTCCACTTT.

V is TRBV5-1 and J is TRBJ2-1; the D gene is possibly TRBD2 (5 bases). The germline V gene has CDR1 SGHRS and CDR2 YFSETQ. Trimming took off 5 bases at V and 7 bases at J, with 16 bases between the two ends. The CDR3 totals 14 residues. CDR3 sequence: CASRRSQTGNEQFF. The CDR3 DNA reads as TGCGCCAGCAGGAGGTCGCAAACGGGAAATGAGCAGTTCTTC. Full variable domain (remainder filled in from reference TRBV5-1 and TRBJ2-1): KAGVTQTPRYLIKTRGQQVTLSCSPISGHRSVSWYQQTPGQGLQFLFEYFSETQRNKGNFPGRFSGRQFSNSRSEMNVSTLELGDSALYLCASRRSQTGNEQFFGPGTRLTVL.

V gene TRBV3-1 (or the pseudogene TRBV3-2) combines with J gene TRBJ1-5, with unresolved D. CDR3 length: 16 residues. Per the germline V gene, CDR1 is LGHDT and CDR2 is YNNKEL (reference sequence). The V gene lost 1 base and the J gene lost 0 bases, with 10 bases spanning the gap. The CDR3, as DNA: TGTGCCAGCAGCCAAGGGGCCGGTCCTAGCAATCAGCCCCAGCATTTT. Translation gives CASSQGAGPSNQPQHF.

This clone appeared a single time. The genes are TRBV4-1 and TRBJ2-7; 14 bases align to TRBD2. The CDR3 extends over 17 amino acids. Per the germline V gene, CDR1 is MGHRA and CDR2 is YSYEKL. The ends lost 3 bases at V and 3 bases at J; junction bases unmatched: 7. The CDR3 loop is CASSQGLAGELRYEQYF. The CDR3 DNA sequence: TGCGCCAGCAGCCAGGGACTAGCGGGGGAATTACGCTACGAGCAGTACTTC.